The 7 T cell receptor beta chains presented below share a single source sample, sequenced in a study of blood T cell repertoires in COVID-19. Here immunoSEQ multiplex PCR was the method, and the copy in TCRdb shows in-frame clones only, minus some. This table holds more than 300,000 clones, more than 70% found once. Specimen: peripheral blood. These receptors came from a man between 18 and 29 years old who had recovered from COVID-19.

This rearrangement joins TRBV11-2 to TRBJ1-6, with D hard to call. The CDR3 runs to 15 residues. With 2 bases removed from V and 4 bases from J, the gap between germline ends came to 9 bases. Germline assignment: CDR1 SGHAT and CDR2 FQNNGV. CDR3 loop: CASSLMGLYNSPLHF. DNA of the CDR3: TGTGCCAGCAGCTTAATGGGCCTTTATAATTCACCCCTCCACTTT.

The chain is built from TRBV28 and TRBJ1-1; D not certain. V was pared by 6 bases and J by 0 bases, with 11 bases between. The CDR3 consists of 14 residues. The V gene's germline CDR1 is MDHEN and CDR2 SYDVKM. CDR3 sequence: CASSPWSMNTEAFF. CDR3 sequence (DNA): TGTGCCAGCAGCCCCTGGAGCATGAACACTGAAGCTTTCTTT.

The chain combines TRBV6-2 or TRBV6-3 with TRBJ2-2; 7 nucleotides agree with TRBD1. The germline V gene has CDR1 MNHEY and CDR2 SVGEGT. J gave up 6 bases and V 6 bases, and 4 bases lay outside the gene matches. This CDR3 spans 13 amino acids. CDR3 DNA: TGTGCCAGCAGCACGACAGGGCCCGGGGAGCTGTTTTTT. Translation: CASSTTGPGELFF.

The chain recombines TRBV12-3 or TRBV12-4 with TRBJ1-5; TRBD1 matches at 7 bases. This CDR3 has 13 residues. Trimming removed 3 bases from V and 5 bases from J; junction bases left unmatched: 1. The CDR3 protein is CASSFQGDQPQHF. CDR3 coding DNA: TGTGCCAGCAGTTTCCAGGGGGATCAGCCCCAGCATTTT.

V and J are TRBV5-4 and TRBJ2-7; TRBD1 agrees at 7 bases. CDR1 and CDR2 (germline): SGHNT, YYREEE (reference sequence). Losses at the gene ends were 4 bases for V and 6 bases for J; bases not matched to a gene: 4. This CDR3 region has 12 residues. The CDR3 region has the DNA TGTGCCAGCAGCCTGACAGGGCGCGAGCAGTACTTC. It specifies CASSLTGREQYF.

The gene calls are TRBV11-3 and TRBJ1-1; 7 bases line up with TRBD1. The ends lost 1 base at V and 10 bases at J; junction bases unmatched: 9. The CDR3 covers 14 residues. Germline values: CDR1 SGHNT, CDR2 YENEEA. The CDR3 DNA is TGTGCCAGCAGCTTAGGTAGGGCAGGGGGATCAGCTTTCTTT. As protein: CASSLGRAGGSAFF.

The chain links TRBV18 to TRBJ2-1, with D maybe TRBD1 (6 bases). Deletions cut 1 base from V and 6 bases from J, with 13 bases between. CDR1 is KGHSH, CDR2 LQKENI, per germline. CDR3 length: 15 residues. The CDR3 here is CASSPLGQAGNEQFF. The CDR3 DNA reads TGTGCCAGCTCACCACTGGGACAAGCTGGCAATGAGCAGTTCTTC. Full variable domain (rest looked up from reference TRBV18 and TRBJ2-1): NAGVMQNPRHLVRRRGQEARLRCSPMKGHSHVYWYRQLPEEGLKFMVYLQKENIIDESGMPKERFSAEFPKEGPSILRIQQVVRGDSAAYFCASSPLGQAGNEQFFGPGTRLTVL.